This is a list of T cell receptor beta chains from one sample in a study of T cell changes during pregnancy in multiple sclerosis. Some clones are missing from TCRdb's copy, which holds only in-frame ones; the method was immunoSEQ multiplex PCR. Counted here are 40,000 to 45,000 clones, roughly 89% occurring once; the ten biggest clones make up about 1.2%. The sample consisted of CD4+ T cells from peripheral blood mononuclear cells, taken in the first trimester of pregnancy. The source is a female donor with multiple sclerosis, enrolled in a pregnancy study. CDR3s include the opening cysteine and the closing phenylalanine or tryptophan. Each record gives: J gene, V gene, CDR3 protein.

TRBJ2-3,TRBV2,CASSDRRGRDTQYF
TRBJ2-1,TRBV9,CASSVVGTTRGNEQFF
TRBJ2-5,TRBV5-1,CASSLGQKETQYF
TRBJ1-2,TRBV27,CASRSGGFNYGYTF
TRBJ2-5,TRBV7-8,CASSPEATLALQTQYF
TRBJ1-2,TRBV7-2,CASSSRQGSGGYTF
TRBJ2-5,TRBV6-1,CASSETPSGGKETQYF
TRBJ2-7,TRBV5-4,CASSPVMGVPHEQYF
TRBJ2-7,TRBV9,CASSAEEERQPSYEQYF
TRBJ2-7,TRBV14,CASSPLSLEQYF
TRBJ2-3,TRBV9,CASSVSGAPPDTQYF
TRBJ1-4,TRBV7-9,CASSLSRESEKLFF
TRBJ1-1,TRBV10-1,CASSEYRGATEAFF
TRBJ1-2,TRBV5-1,CASSPGQGFNYGYTF
TRBJ1-3,TRBV11-2,CASSPAGNTIYF
TRBJ1-1,TRBV5-1,CASSLGAGLVLPMNTEAFF
TRBJ2-2,TRBV18,CASSPAGAGGELFF
TRBJ1-1,TRBV5-4,CASSLKTGAGTEAFF
TRBJ2-7,TRBV10-2,CASSAGGKLPYEQYF
TRBJ2-1,TRBV5-6,CASSLFAGRAYNEQFF
TRBJ1-1,TRBV28,CASSPNRGGWGTEAFF
TRBJ2-5,TRBV11-2,CASSLLLAGVGETQYF
TRBJ1-5,TRBV27,CASSLTFREPQHF
TRBJ2-5,TRBV30,CAWSVLGARETQYF
TRBJ2-1,TRBV30,CAWSGDSVHNEQFF
TRBJ2-2,TRBV5-5,CASSLFNRGSGELFF
TRBJ2-7,TRBV5-1,CASSTGGTGNYEQYF